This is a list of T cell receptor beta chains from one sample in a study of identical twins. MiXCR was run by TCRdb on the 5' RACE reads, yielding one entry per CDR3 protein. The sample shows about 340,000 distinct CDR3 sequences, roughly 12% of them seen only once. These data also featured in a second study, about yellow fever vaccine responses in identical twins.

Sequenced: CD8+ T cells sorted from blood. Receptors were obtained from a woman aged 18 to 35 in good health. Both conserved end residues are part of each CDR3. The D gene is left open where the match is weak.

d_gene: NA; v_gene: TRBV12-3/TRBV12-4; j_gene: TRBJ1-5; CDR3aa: CASSLRWGDSNQPQHF
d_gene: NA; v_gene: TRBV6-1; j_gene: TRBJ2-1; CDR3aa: CASTHQIEQGGKDNEQFF
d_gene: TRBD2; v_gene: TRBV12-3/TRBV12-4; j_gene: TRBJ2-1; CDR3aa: CASSDLAGVYNEQFF
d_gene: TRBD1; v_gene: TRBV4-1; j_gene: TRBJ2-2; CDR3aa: CASSHGTLFGDRGPTGELFF
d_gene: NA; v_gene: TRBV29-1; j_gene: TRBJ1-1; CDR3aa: CSVPENTEAFF
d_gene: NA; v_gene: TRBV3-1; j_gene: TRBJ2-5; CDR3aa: CASSQEPAGSLSLQETQYF
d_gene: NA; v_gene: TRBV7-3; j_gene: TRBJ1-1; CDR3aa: CASSLSDTGNTEAFF
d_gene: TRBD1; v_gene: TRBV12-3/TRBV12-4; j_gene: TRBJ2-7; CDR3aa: CASTSDRDSYEQYF
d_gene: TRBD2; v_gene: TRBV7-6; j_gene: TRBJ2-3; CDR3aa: CASSGQGPGGGLSTDTQYF
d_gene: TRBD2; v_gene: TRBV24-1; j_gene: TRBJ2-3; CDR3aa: CATSDTGLAGTDTQYF
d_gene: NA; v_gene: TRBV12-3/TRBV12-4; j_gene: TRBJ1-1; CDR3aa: CASSRSSTEAFF
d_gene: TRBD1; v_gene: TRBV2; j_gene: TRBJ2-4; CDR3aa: CASTDGTGYGKNIQYF
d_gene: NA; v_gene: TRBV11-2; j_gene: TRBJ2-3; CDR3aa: CASSFFNTDTQYF
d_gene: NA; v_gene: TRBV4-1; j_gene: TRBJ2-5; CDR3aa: CASTAGPQETQYF
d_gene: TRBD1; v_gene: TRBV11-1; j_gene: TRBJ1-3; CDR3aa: CASSLTVPRQGHRFGNTIYF
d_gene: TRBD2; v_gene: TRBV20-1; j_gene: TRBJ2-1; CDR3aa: CSARDRSGTSGMVWDNEQFF
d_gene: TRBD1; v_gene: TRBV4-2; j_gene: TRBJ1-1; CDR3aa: CASSEDTGTGDFNTEAFF
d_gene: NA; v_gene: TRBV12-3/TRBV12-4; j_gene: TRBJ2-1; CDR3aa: CASSPPAESSYNEQFF
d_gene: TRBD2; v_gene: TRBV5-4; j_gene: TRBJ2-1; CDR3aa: CASSLGLAGHNEQFF
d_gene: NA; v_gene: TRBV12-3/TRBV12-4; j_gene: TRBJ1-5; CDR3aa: CASSLFGRLDNQPQHF
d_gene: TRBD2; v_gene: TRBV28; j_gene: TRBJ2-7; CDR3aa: CASSRRLAGYEQYF
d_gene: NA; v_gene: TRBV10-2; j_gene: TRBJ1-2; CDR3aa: CASSETQANYGYTF
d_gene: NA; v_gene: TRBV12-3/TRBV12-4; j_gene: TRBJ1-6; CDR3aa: CASSFIAGREVNSPLHF
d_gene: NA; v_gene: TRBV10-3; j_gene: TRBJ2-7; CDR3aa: CAISPTVDSYEQYF
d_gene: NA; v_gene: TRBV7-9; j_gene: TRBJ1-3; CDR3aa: CASQTGRFGNTIYF
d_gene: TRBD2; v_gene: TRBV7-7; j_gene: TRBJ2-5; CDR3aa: CASSLGHREGQYF
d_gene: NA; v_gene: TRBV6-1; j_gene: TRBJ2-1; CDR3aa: CASSEVMGTVGDEQFF